This T cell receptor beta chain was profiled in a study of T cells expressing NK-cell markers. Study information: Underlying the TCR beta repertoires were sorted CD3+CD56+NKG2C+, CD3+CD56+NKG2C- and CD3+CD56-NKG2C+ T cells.

Per the germline V gene, CDR1 is KGHSH and CDR2 is LQKENI. The CDR3 extends over 18 amino acids. TCRdb re-called the 5' RACE reads and catalogs CDR3 proteins one per entry, DNA excluded. This sample's table reports about 460,000 distinct CDR3 sequences. The gene calls are TRBV18 and TRBJ2-3; with no DNA, the TCRdb D assignment of TRBD2 cannot be verified. The receptor was isolated from a woman in her fifties or sixties in good health. Input material: blood T cells: a sorted CD56 or NKG2C T cell subset, CD4+ or CD8+ T cells, or bulk PBMC T cells (not recorded which). Here the CDR3 reads CASSPLYNRLDHTDTQYF.